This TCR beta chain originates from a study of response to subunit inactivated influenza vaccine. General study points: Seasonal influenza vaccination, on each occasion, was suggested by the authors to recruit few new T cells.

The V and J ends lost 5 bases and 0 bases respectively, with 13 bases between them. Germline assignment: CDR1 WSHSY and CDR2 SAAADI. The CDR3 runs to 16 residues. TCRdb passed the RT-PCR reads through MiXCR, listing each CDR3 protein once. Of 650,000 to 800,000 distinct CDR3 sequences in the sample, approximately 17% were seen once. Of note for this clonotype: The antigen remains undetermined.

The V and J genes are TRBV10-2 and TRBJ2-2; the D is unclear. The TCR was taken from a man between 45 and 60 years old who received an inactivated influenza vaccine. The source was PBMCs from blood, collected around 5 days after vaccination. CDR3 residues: CASSLPSGTNTGELFF. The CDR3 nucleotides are TGCGCCAGCAGTCTCCCCTCTGGCACGAACACCGGGGAGCTGTTTTTT.